These 29 T cell receptor beta chains came from one sample sequenced in a study of beta chain features in type 1 diabetes (dated by TCRdb to 2016 to 2018). Library construction relied on the immunoSEQ multiplex PCR assay. The entire isolated RNA was reverse transcribed using the High Capacity cDNA Reverse Transcription Kit, and thus expressed TCRB transcripts were sequenced. TCRdb stores this immuneACCESS table with in-frame sequences only. Part of the clones is absent; in the studies checked, under half of the shortfall reflects unresolved V genes, and no reason is known for the rest. Recorded for this sample are hundreds of thousands of clones; approximately 8.2% of them occurred a single time. The biggest ten clones account for around 0.45% of the sample. The sequencing input was central memory CD4+ T cells from blood. The receptors come from a woman under 30 in good health.

This clone has a count of ten or more. V gene TRBV19 combines with J gene TRBJ1-2, with D unresolved. From germline, CDR1 is LNHDA and CDR2 SQIVND (reference sequence). The CDR3 has 16 amino acids. Trimming pared 6 bases from V and 7 bases from J, leaving 24 bases between. CDR3 nucleotides: TGTGCCAGTAGAACCCGAGGGCCCGTCCACTCGGGTGGCTACACCTTC. This sequence encodes CASRTRGPVHSGGYTF.

This clone has a handful of counts. V gene TRBV29-1 combines with J gene TRBJ2-1; weak D call: TRBD2 (5 bases). The V gene's germline CDR1 is SQVTM and CDR2 ANQGSEA. V was clipped by 4 bases and J by 5 bases, with 9 bases between them. CDR3 length: 12 amino acids. CDR3 sequence (DNA): TGCAGCGTTGTATCGGGGAACAATGAGCAGTTCTTC. Residues: CSVVSGNNEQFF.

This clone turned up a few times. The rearrangement uses TRBV6-5 and TRBJ1-2; D may be TRBD1 (5 bases). V shed 5 bases and J shed 4 bases, with 14 bases lying between them. CDR3 size: 14 residues. From germline, CDR1 is MNHEY and CDR2 SVGAGI. CDR3 sequence reads: CASSAPGTFYGYTF. CDR3 DNA sequence: TGTGCCAGCAGTGCTCCGGGGACTTTCTATGGCTACACCTTC.

The rearrangement joins TRBV28 to TRBJ2-2, with no clear D. This CDR3 comprises 12 residues. Trimming removed 9 bases at V and 4 bases at J, with 9 bases between. CDR1 MDHEN and CDR2 SYDVKM come from the germline V gene. In nucleotides, the CDR3 is TGTGCCAGTGAAATTAGCACCGGGGAGCTGTTTTTT. Translation gives CASEISTGELFF. Using reference TRBV28 and TRBJ2-2 for the parts outside the CDR3, the full variable domain is DVKVTQSSRYLVKRTGEKVFLECVQDMDHENMFWYRQDPGLGLRLIYFSYDVKMKEKGDIPEGYSVSREKKERFSLILESASTNQTSMYLCASEISTGELFFGEGSRLTVL.

This clone was recorded a few times. The chain joins TRBV7-2 to TRBJ2-7; 12 nucleotides line up with TRBD1. Germline values: CDR1 SGHTA, CDR2 FQGNSA. This CDR3 comprises 15 residues. After removal of 5 bases from V and 7 bases from J, the junction contained 9 bases not matched to a gene. The CDR3: CASSPRDRGRYEQYF. The DNA of the CDR3 is TGTGCCAGCAGCCCTAGGGACAGGGGGCGTTATGAGCAGTACTTC.

This clone appeared many times. This specimen includes other DNA sequences encoding the same CDR3. The rearrangement links TRBV7-3 to TRBJ2-3; 8 nucleotides align to TRBD2. The length of the CDR3 is 14 residues. Looked up from germline, CDR1 is SGHTA and CDR2 is FQGTGA. The ends lost 2 bases at V and 4 bases at J; junction bases unmatched: 2. The CDR3 bases are TGTGCCAGCAGCTTATACGGGGGGGCAGATACGCAGTATTTT. It codes for CASSLYGGADTQYF.

The CDR3 sequence: CASSGGQGPEQYF. CDR3 in DNA: TGTGCCAGCAGCGGGGGGCAGGGGCCCGAGCAGTACTTC. The V gene is TRBV9, the J gene TRBJ2-7; D may be TRBD1 (6 bases). Germline V lookup: CDR1 SGDLS, CDR2 YYNGEE. Between the trimmed V and J ends, which lost 3 bases and 6 bases, there was a span of 13 bases. The CDR3 spans 13 residues.

V usage is TRBV7-8 and J usage is TRBJ2-1; D ambiguous. Germline assignment: CDR1 SGHVS and CDR2 FQNEAQ. This CDR3 contains 15 residues. Between the trimmed V and J ends, which lost 1 base and 0 bases, there was a span of 7 bases. The CDR3 loop is CASSLEPRSYNEQFF. DNA for the CDR3: TGTGCCAGCAGCTTAGAACCCCGCTCCTACAATGAGCAGTTCTTC.

This clone was found a few times. V gene TRBV5-8 combines with J gene TRBJ2-5; D might be TRBD2 (5 bases). V lost 0 bases, J lost 4 bases, and 16 bases lay in between. This CDR3 is built from 16 residues. In germline, CDR1 is SGHTS, CDR2 YDEGEE. As DNA, the CDR3 is TGTGCCAGCAGCTTGGGGACTGGAGCCCGGGTAGAGACCCAGTACTTC. Encoded protein: CASSLGTGARVETQYF.

This clone appeared a few times. The rearrangement joins TRBV5-4 to TRBJ1-2; unclear D gene. Germline CDR1 is SGHNT and CDR2 is YYREEE (reference sequence). V lost 7 bases to trimming and J lost 6 bases, with 7 bases between them. There are 10 residues in the CDR3. CDR3 coding DNA: TGTGCCAGCCCCTTGGATGGCTACACCTTC. Protein sequence: CASPLDGYTF.

The rearrangement links TRBV9 to TRBJ2-7; TRBD2 aligns across 9 bases. Germline-derived CDR1 and CDR2 are SGDLS and YYNGEE. J was trimmed by 1 base and V by 4 bases; bases with no gene match: 9. This CDR3 has 16 residues. CDR3 in amino acids: CASSTRAGGPSYEQYF. The CDR3 nucleotides read TGTGCCAGCAGCACCAGAGCGGGAGGCCCATCCTACGAGCAGTACTTC.

This clone turned up a few times. The V call is TRBV2, the J call TRBJ2-7; 14 nucleotides match TRBD2. The CDR3 loop spans 14 amino acids. Germline values: CDR1 SNHLY, CDR2 FYNNEI. V lost 5 bases and J lost 12; bases outside the gene matches: 9. The CDR3 sequence is CASSLGTSGRTLYF. CDR3 DNA sequence: TGTGCCAGCAGTCTTGGGACTAGCGGGAGAACGCTGTACTTC.

Regarding this clone: The sample has other DNA sequences that encode this CDR3 too. The rearrangement links TRBV7-2 to TRBJ2-5; no clear D. Germline values: CDR1 SGHTA, CDR2 FQGNSA. The CDR3 length is 13 residues. With 2 bases removed from V and 4 bases from J, the gap between germline ends came to 8 bases. The CDR3 nucleotides read TGTGCCAGCAGCTTACGTACTCGAGAGACCCAGTACTTC. It translates to CASSLRTRETQYF.

A note on this clone: In the same sample, other DNA sequences code for this CDR3. The rearrangement joins TRBV25-1 to TRBJ2-3; D is perhaps TRBD2 (6 bases). The germline V and J ends were trimmed by 5 bases and 3 bases, with 6 bases remaining between them. From germline, CDR1 is MGHDK and CDR2 SYGVNS. This CDR3 has 12 residues. The CDR3 region is CASSRGTDTQYF. CDR3 coding DNA: TGTGCCAGCAGTCGGGGGACAGATACGCAGTATTTT. Complete variable domain (other parts from reference TRBV25-1 and TRBJ2-3): EADIYQTPRYLVIGTGKKITLECSQTMGHDKMYWYQQDPGMELHLIHYSYGVNSTEKGDLSSESTVSRIRTEHFPLTLESARPSHTSQYLCASSRGTDTQYFGPGTRLTVL.

The gene calls are TRBV6-6 and TRBJ2-7; 8 bases match TRBD2. The CDR3 runs 14 residues. Losses at the gene ends were 0 bases for V and 3 bases for J; bases not matched to a gene: 1. Germline values: CDR1 MNHNY, CDR2 SVGAGI (reference sequence). CDR3 amino acids: CASSYSSGSYEQYF. In nucleotides, the CDR3 is TGTGCCAGCAGTTACTCAAGCGGGAGCTACGAGCAGTACTTC.

The V gene is TRBV7-2, the J gene TRBJ1-5, with 12 bases fitting TRBD1. Germline trimming cut 4 bases from V and 7 bases from J; bases unmatched to any gene: 5. CDR3 size: 15 residues. In germline, CDR1 is SGHTA, CDR2 FQGNSA. The CDR3 DNA sequence: TGTGCCAGCAGCTGGGGACAGGGGGCAGGACAGCCCCAGCATTTT. It translates to CASSWGQGAGQPQHF. Full variable domain (outside the CDR3, taken from reference TRBV7-2 and TRBJ1-5): GAGVSQSPSNKVTEKGKDVELRCDPISGHTALYWYRQSLGQGLEFLIYFQGNSAPDKSGLPSDRFSAERTGGSVSTLTIQRTQQEDSAVYLCASSWGQGAGQPQHFGDGTRLSIL.

This clone showed up just a few times. V gene TRBV7-3 combines with J gene TRBJ1-2; no definite D call. CDR3 length: 12 amino acids. CDR1 and CDR2 (germline): SGHTA, FQGTGA. Trimming pared 3 bases from V and 6 bases from J, leaving 8 bases between. CDR3 sequence reads: CASSLLLNGYTF. The CDR3, as DNA: TGTGCCAGCAGCTTGTTGCTGAATGGCTACACCTTC.

The rearrangement links TRBV7-2 to TRBJ2-7; D is ambiguous. Germline CDR1 and CDR2: SGHTA and FQGNSA. The germline V and J ends were trimmed by 1 base and 2 bases, with 15 bases remaining between them. This CDR3 spans 16 amino acids. CDR3 nucleotides: TGTGCCAGCAGCTTAGTCTCGCAGCTACCAGCCTACGAGCAGTACTTC. The encoded protein is CASSLVSQLPAYEQYF.

This clone appeared a few times. Here the CDR3 DNA reads TGTGCCAGCAGCCCATGGGCGGGAGTGGACAATGAGCAGTTCTTC. Its translation: CASSPWAGVDNEQFF. This rearrangement joins TRBV7-2 to TRBJ2-1; 7 bases fit TRBD2. The V segment lost 5 bases and the J segment 5 bases; nucleotides outside the gene matches: 9. Germline V lookup: CDR1 SGHTA, CDR2 FQGNSA. The CDR3 spans 15 residues.

This chain joins TRBV29-1 and TRBJ1-2; D remains ambiguous. The CDR3 spans 14 residues. Trimming took off 8 bases at V and 4 bases at J, with 20 bases between the two ends. The germline CDR1 and CDR2 sequences are SQVTM and ANQGSEA. The CDR3 nucleotides are TGCAGCCTTTCTAGATTGGGTTCAGGCTATGGCTACACCTTC. Residues: CSLSRLGSGYGYTF.

V usage is TRBV11-2 and J usage is TRBJ2-2, with D uncertain. The germline CDR1 and CDR2 sequences are SGHAT and FQNNGV. This CDR3 spans 13 amino acids. V shed 6 bases and J shed 3 bases, with 8 bases lying between them. The CDR3: CASRSTDTGELFF. The CDR3 DNA reads as TGTGCCAGCAGGTCTACCGACACCGGGGAGCTGTTTTTT.

The chain employs TRBV4-3 and TRBJ2-1; D unclear. V shed 0 bases and J shed 0 bases, with 12 bases lying between them. This CDR3 comprises 17 residues. The V gene's germline CDR1 is LGHNA and CDR2 YSLEER. DNA of the CDR3: TGCGCCAGCAGCCAAGAAGGGCCGGGCTACTCCTACAATGAGCAGTTCTTC. Encoded protein: CASSQEGPGYSYNEQFF.

This clone occurred a few times. The rearrangement links TRBV7-3 to TRBJ2-3, with D perhaps TRBD2 (6 bases). The V gene lost 2 bases and the J gene lost 4 bases, with 13 bases spanning the gap. CDR3 length: 15 amino acids. CDR1 and CDR2 (germline): SGHTA, FQGTGA. CDR3: CASSLGGEFSDTQYF. In DNA form, the CDR3 reads TGTGCCAGCAGCTTAGGCGGGGAGTTTTCAGATACGCAGTATTTT.

V gene TRBV9 combines with J gene TRBJ2-1; D is unresolved. The V gene lost 0 bases and the J gene lost 9 bases, with 7 bases spanning the gap. Germline V gene lookup returns CDR1 SGDLS and CDR2 YYNGEE. This CDR3 spans 12 amino acids. The CDR3 DNA sequence: TGTGCCAGCAGCGTAGGCTTGGGTGAGCAGTTCTTC. Translating gives CASSVGLGEQFF.

This clone was found many times. One end of the junction is discordant with germline, which a read error may explain. The chain employs TRBV2 and TRBJ2-5, with TRBD2 matching over 7 bases. The CDR3 covers 14 residues. Germline V gives CDR1 SNHLY, CDR2 FYNNEI. CDR3 sequence (DNA): TGTGCCAGCACTGAAGGGTCCGGGCGGGAGCCCCAGTACTTC. This sequence encodes CASTEGSGREPQYF.

Only a few counts were recorded for this clone. This chain joins TRBV21-1 and TRBJ2-7; the D segment call TRBD2 is taken from the table without a DNA check. TRBV21-1 is a listed pseudogene. This CDR3 is built from 18 residues. CDR3 residues: CASSPRPLLAGDTYEQYF. CDR3 nucleotide sequence: TGTGCCAGCAGTCCCCGCCCCCTACTAGCGGGAGATACCTACGAGCAGTACTTC.

The V call is TRBV6-1, the J call TRBJ2-1; possible D gene TRBD2, 6 bases. Looked up from germline, CDR1 is MNHNS and CDR2 is SASEGT. The CDR3 is made up of 14 amino acids. V lost 6 bases and J lost 3, with 12 bases in between. The CDR3 DNA is TGTGCCAGCAGATATAGCGGAGACTACAATGAGCAGTTCTTC. It yields the protein CASRYSGDYNEQFF.

This clone showed up just a few times. The chain recombines TRBV28 with TRBJ2-7; possibly TRBD2 for D (5 bases). V lost 2 bases, J lost 2 bases, and 7 bases lay in between. Germline-derived CDR1 and CDR2 are MDHEN and SYDVKM. The CDR3 sequence is 13 residues long. The CDR3 nucleotides are TGTGCCAGCAGTTTAGGGAGTGCCTACGAGCAGTACTTC. Protein product: CASSLGSAYEQYF. The full variable domain, completed using reference TRBV28 and TRBJ2-7, is DVKVTQSSRYLVKRTGEKVFLECVQDMDHENMFWYRQDPGLGLRLIYFSYDVKMKEKGDIPEGYSVSREKKERFSLILESASTNQTSMYLCASSLGSAYEQYFGPGTRLTVT.

The chain employs TRBV21-1 and TRBJ2-1; the table's D call of TRBD2 was not tested on the DNA. TRBV21-1 is labeled a pseudogene. The CDR3 has 14 residues. CDR3: CASSADGGEYEQFF. For the CDR3, the DNA is TGTGCCAGCAGCGCCGACGGGGGTGAATATGAGCAGTTCTTC.